One sample yielded the 20 T cell receptor beta chains listed below, sequenced in a study of OX40 agonist ivuxolimab in advanced cancers. TCRdb's copy holds only in-frame clones and misses some; the assay was immunoSEQ multiplex PCR. The sample yields tens of thousands of clones, 85% to 90% seen once. This specimen was CD4+ or CD8+ T cells sorted from blood, taken in a trial of the OX40 agonist ivuxolimab. Receptor source: an adult with an advanced solid tumor such as melanoma, head and neck, liver or kidney cancer.

The gene calls are TRBV7-8 and TRBJ1-5; D remains ambiguous. The CDR3 consists of 15 residues. Per germline, CDR1 SGHVS and CDR2 FQNEAQ. The V end was cut by 5 bases, the J end by 1 base, with 12 bases between. For the CDR3, the DNA is TGTGCCAGCAGCCCTCCGGAGGGAAGCAATCAGCCCCAGCATTTT. It is translated as CASSPPEGSNQPQHF.

This sequence joins TRBV7-6 and TRBJ2-7, with D tentatively TRBD1 (6 bases). This CDR3 comprises 14 residues. Trimming removed 4 bases from V and 3 bases from J, with 13 bases in between. Per germline, CDR1 SGHVS and CDR2 FNYEAQ. In nucleotides, the CDR3 is TGTGCCAGCAGCTCGACAGGAGAGGTCTACGAGCAGTACTTC. Translating gives CASSSTGEVYEQYF.

The genes are TRBV7-9 and TRBJ2-1; TRBD1 is a possible D gene (6 bases). V gave up 1 base and J gave up 6 bases, with 16 bases separating them. The CDR3 is made up of 16 amino acids. In germline, CDR1 is SEHNR, CDR2 FQNEAQ (reference sequence). The chain's CDR3 is CASSLGRGLSGNEQFF. DNA for the CDR3: TGTGCCAGCAGCTTAGGCAGGGGTTTGTCGGGCAATGAGCAGTTCTTC.

This clone was seen a few times. V is TRBV6-1 and J is TRBJ1-6; D is unresolved. Germline CDR1 MNHNS, CDR2 SASEGT. The ends were cut back, 3 bases at V and 8 bases at J, with 14 bases in the middle. The CDR3 has 15 residues. DNA for the CDR3: TGTGCCAGCAGTGAGCCCTCCCGAACGGATTCACCCCTCCACTTT. Protein product: CASSEPSRTDSPLHF.

The V call is TRBV7-9, the J call TRBJ1-5, with 8 positions matching TRBD1. With V trimmed by 4 bases and J by 1 base, 3 bases remained unmatched. Germline loops: CDR1 SEHNR, CDR2 FQNEAQ (reference sequence). CDR3 length: 15 residues. This chain's CDR3 is CASSSGQGSNQPQHF. Written as DNA, the CDR3 is TGTGCCAGCAGCTCCGGACAGGGCAGCAATCAGCCCCAGCATTTT.

By proportion, this clone is medium-sized (0.01 to 0.1%). The rearrangement links TRBV10-3 to TRBJ1-2, with TRBD1 matching 7 bases. V was clipped by 6 bases and J by 6 bases; unmatched bases: 10. The CDR3 spans 14 residues. CDR1 is ENHRY and CDR2 is SYGVKD in the germline V gene. The CDR3 coding sequence is TGTGCCATCAGGGGGAGTACAGGGGTTCATGGCTACACCTTC. This gives the protein CAIRGSTGVHGYTF.

The CDR3 protein is CAISEGNEQFF. In nucleotides, the CDR3 is TGTGCCATCAGTGAAGGAAATGAGCAGTTCTTC. J is TRBJ2-1 and V is TRBV10-3; D call uncertain. Germline CDR1 and CDR2: ENHRY and SYGVKD. V was clipped by 3 bases and J by 7 bases, with 4 bases between them. The CDR3 runs 11 residues.

This clone has only one observation. The rearrangement links TRBV7-8 to TRBJ2-7, with 7 nucleotides matching TRBD1. This CDR3 contains 14 residues. In germline, CDR1 is SGHVS, CDR2 FQNEAQ. V lost 7 bases and J lost 3; bases outside the gene matches: 9. CDR3 bases: TGTGCCAGCACCCGGAGAGCAGGGGGCTACGAGCAGTACTTC. Translated, it gives CASTRRAGGYEQYF.

This clone appeared once. This chain links TRBV2 with TRBJ1-2; 7 nucleotides align to TRBD1. Trimming at V came to 6 bases and at J to 0 bases, leaving 13 bases not matched to a gene. The germline gives CDR1 SNHLY, CDR2 FYNNEI. The CDR3 sequence is 17 residues long. The CDR3 region is CASSLGQPVHSNYGYTF. CDR3 DNA: TGTGCCAGCAGCCTGGGACAGCCGGTCCACTCTAACTATGGCTACACCTTC.

The J gene is TRBJ2-1, the V gene TRBV27, with a possible D match to TRBD1 (6 bases). V was trimmed by 7 bases and J by 3 bases, leaving 13 bases between them. This CDR3 comprises 14 residues. Germline CDR1 MNHEY, CDR2 SMNVEV (reference sequence). In DNA form, the CDR3 reads TGTGCCAGCACCAAACAGGGTAGCTACAATGAGCAGTTCTTC. This translates into CASTKQGSYNEQFF.

The chain couples TRBV6-5 to TRBJ2-1; possible D gene TRBD2, 5 bases. The CDR3 sequence is 15 residues long. Germline CDR1 MNHEY, CDR2 SVGAGI. With 4 bases removed from V and 2 bases from J, the gap between germline ends came to 12 bases. CDR3 residues: CASSSELVAYNEQFF. CDR3 DNA sequence: TGTGCCAGCAGTTCGGAACTAGTCGCCTACAATGAGCAGTTCTTC.

The gene calls are TRBV19 and TRBJ2-7, with TRBD1 matching over 7 bases. The CDR3 sequence is 16 residues long. CDR1 and CDR2 (germline): LNHDA, SQIVND (reference sequence). V was clipped by 2 bases and J by 0 bases; unmatched bases: 7. The CDR3 region is CASSIPGGKSSYEQYF. The CDR3 DNA is TGTGCCAGTAGTATACCAGGGGGAAAGAGCTCCTACGAGCAGTACTTC.

About this clone: At one end the junction does not follow the germline gene, possibly because of a read error. V is TRBV29-1 and J is TRBJ2-2; D might be TRBD2 (5 bases). The germline V gene has CDR1 SQVTM and CDR2 ANQGSEA. The CDR3 totals 13 residues. Here the CDR3 reads CSAESGNTGELFF. CDR3 DNA: TGCAGCGCTGAAAGCGGGAACACCGGGGAGCTGTTTTTT.

The chain couples TRBV9 to TRBJ1-5; D is unclear. The length of the CDR3 is 15 residues. Trimming removed 2 bases from V and 0 bases from J, with 9 bases in between. Looked up from germline, CDR1 is SGDLS and CDR2 is YYNGEE. CDR3 loop: CASSVEGNSNQPQHF. The DNA of the CDR3 is TGTGCCAGCAGCGTTGAAGGGAATAGCAATCAGCCCCAGCATTTT.

V is TRBV2 and J is TRBJ1-4; 7 nucleotides align to TRBD1. This CDR3 contains 13 residues. The germline gives CDR1 SNHLY, CDR2 FYNNEI. J lost 8 bases, V lost 11 bases, and 11 bases had no gene match. The CDR3 coding sequence is TGTGCCCTCGCAGGGGGAGAGGGAGAAAAACTGTTTTTT. This gives the protein CALAGGEGEKLFF.

This sequence joins TRBV13 and TRBJ2-7; D call uncertain. Trimming removed 5 bases at V and 2 bases at J, with 13 bases between. The CDR3 contains 14 residues. CDR1 and CDR2 from the germline V gene are PRHDT and FYEKMQ (reference sequence). CDR3 sequence (DNA): TGTGCCAGCAGCGGCCTCGACCCCACCTACGAGCAGTACTTC. Translating gives CASSGLDPTYEQYF. The entire variable domain, with the rest obtained from reference TRBV13 and TRBJ2-7, is as follows: AAGVIQSPRHLIKEKRETATLKCYPIPRHDTVYWYQQGPGQDPQFLISFYEKMQSDKGSIPDRFSAQQFSDYHSELNMSSLELGDSALYFCASSGLDPTYEQYFGPGTRLTVT.

This chain connects TRBV19 to TRBJ1-5, with TRBD1 identical over 9 bases. The trim removed 7 bases at V and 7 bases at J, leaving 8 bases unmatched. The CDR3 is 14 residues long. Germline lookup yields CDR1 LNHDA and CDR2 SQIVND (reference sequence). CDR3 protein: CASNHRGLGQPQHF. The CDR3 DNA follows: TGTGCCAGTAATCACAGGGGGCTGGGGCAGCCCCAGCATTTT.

The chain has TRBV7-3 and TRBJ1-5; D gene ambiguous. This CDR3 has 17 amino acids. The germline V gene encodes CDR1 SGHTA and CDR2 FQGTGA. Trimming pared 5 bases from V and 0 bases from J, leaving 17 bases between. The CDR3 reads CASSTFAGINSNQPQHF. The CDR3 DNA reads as TGTGCCAGCAGCACTTTTGCGGGGATTAATAGCAATCAGCCCCAGCATTTT. Looking up the rest from reference TRBV7-3 and TRBJ1-5 gives the full variable domain: GAGVSQTPSNKVTEKGKYVELRCDPISGHTALYWYRQSLGQGPEFLIYFQGTGAADDSGLPNDRFFAVRPEGSVSTLKIQRTERGDSAVYLCASSTFAGINSNQPQHFGDGTRLSIL.

This clone appeared a single time. V is TRBV29-1 and J is TRBJ2-1, with 11 bases identical to TRBD2. Unmatched junction bases numbered 5, after V lost 3 bases and J lost 7 bases. Germline V CDR1 and CDR2: SQVTM, ANQGSEA. The CDR3 sequence is 14 residues long. DNA of the CDR3: TGCAGCGTTGATACTAGCGGGAGTAATAATGAGCAGTTCTTC. It specifies CSVDTSGSNNEQFF.

The rearrangement uses TRBV10-2 and TRBJ2-2, with TRBD2 identical over 11 bases. Germline values: CDR1 WSHSY, CDR2 SAAADI. The CDR3 covers 16 residues. Trimming cost V 7 bases and J 4 bases; bases outside gene matches: 8. The CDR3 sequence: CASMTSGTGVTGELFF. The CDR3 region has the DNA TGCGCCAGCATGACTAGCGGGACGGGGGTCACCGGGGAGCTGTTTTTT.